The TCR beta chain described here comes from a study of Ad26.COV2.S vaccination and SARS-CoV-2 variants. TCRdb's copy holds only in-frame clones and misses some; the assay was immunoSEQ multiplex PCR. The table lists about 350,000 clones, about 90% of them singletons, with 3% to 4% in the top ten. With respect to this clone: Its cognate antigen is unknown.

The germline V gene encodes CDR1 SGHTA and CDR2 FQGTGA. The CDR3 sequence is 21 residues long. V was pared by 3 bases and J by 0 bases, with 27 bases between. Overall study findings and caveats: The study found similar non-spike TCR breadth in vaccine and placebo recipients.

The source of this sequence is a human donor who had recovered from COVID-19. The sequencing here drew on peripheral blood, taken after recovery from COVID-19. V gene TRBV7-3 combines with J gene TRBJ1-5; D perhaps matches TRBD1 (5 bases). The CDR3 is CASSFKVEGKGTGFSNQPQHF. CDR3 DNA sequence: TGTGCCAGCAGCTTTAAGGTTGAAGGTAAGGGGACGGGATTTAGCAATCAGCCCCAGCATTTT.